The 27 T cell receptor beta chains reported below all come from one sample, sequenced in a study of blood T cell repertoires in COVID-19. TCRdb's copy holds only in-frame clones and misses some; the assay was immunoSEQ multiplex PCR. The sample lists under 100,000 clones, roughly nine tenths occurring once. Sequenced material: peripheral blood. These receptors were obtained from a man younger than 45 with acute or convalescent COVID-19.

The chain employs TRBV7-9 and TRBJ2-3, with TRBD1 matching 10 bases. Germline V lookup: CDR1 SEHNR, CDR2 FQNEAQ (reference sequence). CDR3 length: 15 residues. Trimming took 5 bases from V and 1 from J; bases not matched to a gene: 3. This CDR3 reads CASSRGTGGTDTQYF. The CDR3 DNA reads TGTGCCAGCAGCCGCGGGACAGGGGGCACAGATACGCAGTATTTT.

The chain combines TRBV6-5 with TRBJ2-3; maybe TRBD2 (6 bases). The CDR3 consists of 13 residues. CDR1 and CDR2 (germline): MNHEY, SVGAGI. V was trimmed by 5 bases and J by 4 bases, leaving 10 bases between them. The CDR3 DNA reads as TGTGCCAGCAGTCCGGGAGTTGCAGATACGCAGTATTTT. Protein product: CASSPGVADTQYF.

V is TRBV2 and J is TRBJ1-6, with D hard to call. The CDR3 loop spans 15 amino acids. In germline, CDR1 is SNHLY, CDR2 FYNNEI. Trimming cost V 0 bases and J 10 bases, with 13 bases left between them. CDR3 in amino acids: CASSEAREGKSPLHF. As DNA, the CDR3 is TGTGCCAGCAGTGAAGCTCGGGAAGGAAAATCACCCCTCCACTTT.

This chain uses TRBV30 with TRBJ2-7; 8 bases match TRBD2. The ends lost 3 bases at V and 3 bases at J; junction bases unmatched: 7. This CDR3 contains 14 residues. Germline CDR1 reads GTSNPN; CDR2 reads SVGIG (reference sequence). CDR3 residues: CAWRNAAGDYEQYF. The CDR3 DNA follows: TGTGCCTGGAGAAATGCAGCGGGAGACTACGAGCAGTACTTC.

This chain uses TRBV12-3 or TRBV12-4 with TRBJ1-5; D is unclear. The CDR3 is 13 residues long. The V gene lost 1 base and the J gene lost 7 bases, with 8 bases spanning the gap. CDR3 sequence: CASSLGEGQPQHF. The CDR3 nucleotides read TGTGCCAGCAGTTTAGGGGAGGGCCAGCCCCAGCATTTT.

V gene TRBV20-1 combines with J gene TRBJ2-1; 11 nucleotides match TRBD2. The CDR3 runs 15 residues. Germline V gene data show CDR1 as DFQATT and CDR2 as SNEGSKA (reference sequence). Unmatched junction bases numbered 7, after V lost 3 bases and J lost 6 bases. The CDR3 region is CSASIRLAGSNEQFF. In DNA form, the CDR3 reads TGCAGTGCTAGTATCCGACTAGCGGGAAGCAATGAGCAGTTCTTC.

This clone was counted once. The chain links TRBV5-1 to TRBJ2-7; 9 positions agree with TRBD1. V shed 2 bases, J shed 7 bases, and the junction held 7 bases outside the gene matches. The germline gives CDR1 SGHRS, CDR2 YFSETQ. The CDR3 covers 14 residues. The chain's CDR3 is CASSFQAGQGEQYF. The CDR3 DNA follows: TGCGCCAGCAGCTTCCAAGCGGGACAGGGAGAGCAGTACTTC.

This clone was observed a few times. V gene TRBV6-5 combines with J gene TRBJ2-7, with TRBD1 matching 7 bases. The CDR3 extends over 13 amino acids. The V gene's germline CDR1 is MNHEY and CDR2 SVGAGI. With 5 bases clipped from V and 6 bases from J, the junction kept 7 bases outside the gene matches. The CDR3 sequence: CASSPRQGAEQYF. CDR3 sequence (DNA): TGTGCCAGCAGTCCCCGACAGGGCGCCGAGCAGTACTTC.

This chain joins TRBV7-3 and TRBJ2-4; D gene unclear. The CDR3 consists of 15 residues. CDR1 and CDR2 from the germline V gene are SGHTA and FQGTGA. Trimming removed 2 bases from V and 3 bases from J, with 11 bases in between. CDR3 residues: CASSLDRVGKNIQYF. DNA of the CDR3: TGTGCCAGCAGCTTAGATCGGGTGGGCAAAAACATTCAGTACTTC.

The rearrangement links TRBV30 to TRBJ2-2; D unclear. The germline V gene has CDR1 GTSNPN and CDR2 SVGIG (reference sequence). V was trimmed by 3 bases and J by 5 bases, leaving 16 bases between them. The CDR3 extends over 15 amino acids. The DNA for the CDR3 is TGTGCCTGGAGATCTCAGGCACAACGGACCGGGGAGCTGTTTTTT. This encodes CAWRSQAQRTGELFF.

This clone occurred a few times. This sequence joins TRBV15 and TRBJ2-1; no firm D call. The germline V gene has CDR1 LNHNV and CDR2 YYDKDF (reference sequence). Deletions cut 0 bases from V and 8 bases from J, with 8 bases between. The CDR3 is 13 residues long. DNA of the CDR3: TGTGCCACCAGCAGAGATACCCAGTATGAGCAGTTCTTC. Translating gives CATSRDTQYEQFF. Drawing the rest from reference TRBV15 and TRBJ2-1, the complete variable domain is DAMVIQNPRYQVTQFGKPVTLSCSQTLNHNVMYWYQQKSSQAPKLLFHYYDKDFNNEADTPDNFQSRRPNTSFCFLDIRSPGLGDTAMYLCATSRDTQYEQFFGPGTRLTVL.

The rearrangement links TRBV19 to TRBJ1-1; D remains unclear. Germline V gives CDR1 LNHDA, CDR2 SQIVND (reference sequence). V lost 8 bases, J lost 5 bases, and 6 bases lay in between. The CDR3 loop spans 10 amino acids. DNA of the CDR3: TGTGCCAGTTTTCGTACTGAAGCTTTCTTT. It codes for CASFRTEAFF. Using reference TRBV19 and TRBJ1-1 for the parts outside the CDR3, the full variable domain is DGGITQSPKYLFRKEGQNVTLSCEQNLNHDAMYWYRQDPGQGLRLIYYSQIVNDFQKGDIAEGYSVSREKKESFPLTVTSAQKNPTAFYLCASFRTEAFFGQGTRLTVV.

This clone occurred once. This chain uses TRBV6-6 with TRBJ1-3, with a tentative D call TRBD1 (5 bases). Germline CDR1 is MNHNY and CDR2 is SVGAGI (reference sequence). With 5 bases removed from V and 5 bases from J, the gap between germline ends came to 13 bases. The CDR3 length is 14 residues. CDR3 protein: CASSDTGSRNTIYF. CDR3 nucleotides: TGTGCCAGCAGTGACACAGGTTCAAGAAACACCATATATTTT.

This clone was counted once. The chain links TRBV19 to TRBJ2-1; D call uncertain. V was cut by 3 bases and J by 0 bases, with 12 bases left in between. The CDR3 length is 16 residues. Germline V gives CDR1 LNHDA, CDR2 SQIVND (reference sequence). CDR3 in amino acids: CASSMSPRSSYNEQFF. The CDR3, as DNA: TGTGCCAGTAGTATGTCTCCCCGGAGCTCCTACAATGAGCAGTTCTTC.

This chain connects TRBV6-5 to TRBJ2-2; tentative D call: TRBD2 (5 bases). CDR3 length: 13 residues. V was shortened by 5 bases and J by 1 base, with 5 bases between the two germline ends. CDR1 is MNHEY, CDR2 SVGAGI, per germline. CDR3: CASSSGNTGELFF. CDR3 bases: TGTGCCAGCAGTAGCGGGAACACCGGGGAGCTGTTTTTT.

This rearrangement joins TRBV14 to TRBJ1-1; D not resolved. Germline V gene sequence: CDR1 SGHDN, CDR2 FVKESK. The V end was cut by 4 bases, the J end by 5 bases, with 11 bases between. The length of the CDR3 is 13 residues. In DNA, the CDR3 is TGTGCCAGCAGCCCAGACCCGGGAACTGAAGCTTTCTTT. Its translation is CASSPDPGTEAFF.

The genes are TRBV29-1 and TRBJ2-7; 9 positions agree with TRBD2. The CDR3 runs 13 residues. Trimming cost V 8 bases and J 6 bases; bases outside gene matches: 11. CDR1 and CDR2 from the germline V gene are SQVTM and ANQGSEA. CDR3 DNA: TGCAGCTTCGAAGCGGGAGGCGGTGTCGAGCAGTACTTC. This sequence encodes CSFEAGGGVEQYF.

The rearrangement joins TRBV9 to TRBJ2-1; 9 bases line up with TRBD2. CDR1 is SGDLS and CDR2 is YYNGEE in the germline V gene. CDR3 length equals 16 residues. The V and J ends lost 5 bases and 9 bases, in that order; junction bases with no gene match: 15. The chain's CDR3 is CASSVPRAGGRTEQFF. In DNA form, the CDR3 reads TGTGCCAGCAGTGTTCCTAGAGCGGGAGGCCGCACTGAGCAGTTCTTC.

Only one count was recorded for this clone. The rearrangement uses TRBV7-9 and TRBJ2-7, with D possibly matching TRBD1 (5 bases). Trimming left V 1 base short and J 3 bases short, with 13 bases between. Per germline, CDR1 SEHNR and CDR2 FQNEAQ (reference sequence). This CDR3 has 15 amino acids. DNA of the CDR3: TGTGCCAGCAGCTTAGTCCCGGACACCTTCTACGAGCAGTACTTC. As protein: CASSLVPDTFYEQYF.

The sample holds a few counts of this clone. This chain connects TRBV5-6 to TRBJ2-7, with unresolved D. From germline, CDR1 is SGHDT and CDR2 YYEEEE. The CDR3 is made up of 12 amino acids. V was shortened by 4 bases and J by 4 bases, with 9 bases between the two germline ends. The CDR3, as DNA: TGTGCCAGCAGCGATAGCCTGTACGAGCAGTACTTC. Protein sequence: CASSDSLYEQYF.

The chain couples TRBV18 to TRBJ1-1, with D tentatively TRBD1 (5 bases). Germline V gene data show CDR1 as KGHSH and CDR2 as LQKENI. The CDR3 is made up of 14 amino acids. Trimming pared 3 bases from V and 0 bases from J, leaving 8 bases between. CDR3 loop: CASSPGLVNTEAFF. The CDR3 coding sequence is TGTGCCAGCTCACCGGGACTGGTGAACACTGAAGCTTTCTTT.

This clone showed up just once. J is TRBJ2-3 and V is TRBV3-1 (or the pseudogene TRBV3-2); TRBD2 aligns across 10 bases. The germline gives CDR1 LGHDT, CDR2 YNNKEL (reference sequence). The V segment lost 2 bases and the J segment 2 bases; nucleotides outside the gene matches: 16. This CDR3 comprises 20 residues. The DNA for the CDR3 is TGTGCCAGCAGCCAACTCCTTTGGGCTAGCGGGAGCAGTTCCACAGATACGCAGTATTTT. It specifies CASSQLLWASGSSSTDTQYF.

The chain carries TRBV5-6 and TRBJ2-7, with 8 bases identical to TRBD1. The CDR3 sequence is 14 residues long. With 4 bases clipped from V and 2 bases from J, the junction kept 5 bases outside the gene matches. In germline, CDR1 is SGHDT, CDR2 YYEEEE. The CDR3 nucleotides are TGTGCCAGCAGCCCGGGGACAGGAGCCTACGAGCAGTACTTC. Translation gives CASSPGTGAYEQYF.

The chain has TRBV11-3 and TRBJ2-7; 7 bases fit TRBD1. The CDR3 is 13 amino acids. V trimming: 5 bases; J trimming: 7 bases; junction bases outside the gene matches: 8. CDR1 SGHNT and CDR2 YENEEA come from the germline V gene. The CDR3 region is CASSAPGTVEQYF. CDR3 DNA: TGTGCCAGCAGCGCTCCCGGGACAGTGGAGCAGTACTTC.

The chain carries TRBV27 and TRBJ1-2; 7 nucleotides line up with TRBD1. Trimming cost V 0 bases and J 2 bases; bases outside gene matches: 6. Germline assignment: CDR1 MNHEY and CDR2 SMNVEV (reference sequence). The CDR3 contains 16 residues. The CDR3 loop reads CASSLSGTVFNYGYTF. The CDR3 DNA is TGTGCCAGCAGTTTATCAGGGACAGTTTTCAACTATGGCTACACCTTC.

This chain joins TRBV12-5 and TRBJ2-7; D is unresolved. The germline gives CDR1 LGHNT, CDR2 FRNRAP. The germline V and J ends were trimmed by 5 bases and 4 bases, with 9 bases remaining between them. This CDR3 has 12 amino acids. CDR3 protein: CASGLSYYEQYF. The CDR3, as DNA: TGTGCTAGTGGTCTTAGCTATTACGAGCAGTACTTC.

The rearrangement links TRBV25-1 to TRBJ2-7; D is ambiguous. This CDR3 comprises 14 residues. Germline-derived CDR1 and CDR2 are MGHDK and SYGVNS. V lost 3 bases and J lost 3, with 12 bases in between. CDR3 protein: CASSDPRGNYEQYF. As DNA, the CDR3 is TGTGCCAGCAGTGACCCACGAGGAAACTACGAGCAGTACTTC.